The clone carrying this T cell receptor (beta chain) appeared a single time. Its specificity is not known. The genes are named according to mouse. This record comes from a study of tissue T cells after allogeneic stem cell transplantation. The study's findings and limits: Blood and spleen captured only part of the tissue TCR repertoire.

Regarding time point: mouse harvest day 7 after allogeneic transplant. Mouse grafts combined 10^7 T-cell-depleted bone marrow cells with 10^6 splenic CD5+ T cells. Tissues came from B6→BALB/c major-mismatch GVHD mice at day 7 or 14. Produced via immunoSEQ multiplex PCR; TCRdb's table is partial and in-frame only. Of 3,000 to 4,000 clones in the sample, approximately 50% were seen once. This clonotype originated in a female BALB/c mouse given C57BL/6 T cells with graft-versus-host disease after an allogeneic hematopoietic cell transplant. The sample comprised gut tissue.

The covered CDR3 bases are TGTGCCAGCAGTCTGCGATCAAACACCGGGCAGCTCTAC. Its protein is CASSLRSNTGQLY. The whole CDR3 protein reads CASSLRSNTGQLYF. The chain has TRBV26 and TRBJ2-2, with D unresolved. The observed sequence ends 1 residue before the CDR3 terminus, with the missing tail filled in from the germline J gene. Germline values: CDR1 KGHPV, CDR2 FQNQEV (reference sequence). The length of the CDR3 is 14 residues. Trimming took off 2 bases at V and 0 bases at J, with 4 bases between the two ends.